The source of this T cell receptor beta chain is a study of T cell responses to AZD1222 COVID-19 vaccine. Broader study findings: Spike-specific TCR breadth and depth grew following two AZD1222 doses. Distributed over spike, vaccine-associated CD4 TCRs predominated at 160-218 and 743-854.

Method: immunoSEQ multiplex PCR; TCRdb's copy keeps in-frame clones and lacks some. The sample has about 120,000 clones; 85% to 90% are singletons. A word on this clone: Its antigen is not known.

The TCR originated in an adult in good health. The source was peripheral blood, collected on day 0 of AZD1222 vaccination.

Written as DNA, the CDR3 is TGCGCCAGCAGCCTACCAAAGACTAGCGGAACGGCCACCGGGGAGCTGTTTTTT. Translating gives CASSLPKTSGTATGELFF. The genes are TRBV5-1 and TRBJ2-2; 9 bases agree with TRBD2. The CDR3 is made up of 18 amino acids. Germline V CDR1 and CDR2: SGHRS, YFSETQ. V was pared by 4 bases and J by 4 bases, with 14 bases of the junction left unmatched.